The entry that follows covers one TCR beta chain sequence. The data were produced by immunoSEQ multiplex PCR, yet TCRdb's version contains in-frame clones alone and is incomplete. The sample holds around 140,000 clones, about 90% seen once. These data originate in a study of blood T cell repertoires in COVID-19. Sequencing was done on a sample of PBMCs or T cells enriched from blood (not recorded which). This receptor was obtained from a middle-aged woman who had been exposed to COVID-19.

CDR3 nucleotides: TGTGCCAGCAGAATACAGGGGCCGGGGACTGAAGCTTTCTTT. Its translation: CASRIQGPGTEAFF. The V gene is TRBV11-2, the J gene TRBJ1-1, with 7 bases matching TRBD1. Losses at the gene ends were 6 bases for V and 5 bases for J; bases not matched to a gene: 9. Looked up from germline, CDR1 is SGHAT and CDR2 is FQNNGV. The CDR3 is 14 residues long.